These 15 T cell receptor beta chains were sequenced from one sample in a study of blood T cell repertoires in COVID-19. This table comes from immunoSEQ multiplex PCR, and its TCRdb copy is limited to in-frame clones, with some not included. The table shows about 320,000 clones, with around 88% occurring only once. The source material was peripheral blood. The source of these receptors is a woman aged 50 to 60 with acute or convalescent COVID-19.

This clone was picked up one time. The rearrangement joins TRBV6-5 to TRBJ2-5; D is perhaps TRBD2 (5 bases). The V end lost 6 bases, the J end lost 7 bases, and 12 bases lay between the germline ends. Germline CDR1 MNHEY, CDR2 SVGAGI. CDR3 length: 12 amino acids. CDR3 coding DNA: TGTGCCAGCAGCTCAGCGGATGGGACCCAGTACTTC. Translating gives CASSSADGTQYF.

The CDR3 reads CAGATGTMNTEAFF. The CDR3 bases are TGTGCCGGCGCGACAGGGACCATGAACACTGAAGCTTTCTTT. This sequence joins TRBV28 and TRBJ1-1, with 7 bases that match TRBD1. CDR1 MDHEN and CDR2 SYDVKM come from the germline V gene. The CDR3 is 14 residues long. V shed 11 bases and J 0 bases; nucleotides not matched to a gene: 9.

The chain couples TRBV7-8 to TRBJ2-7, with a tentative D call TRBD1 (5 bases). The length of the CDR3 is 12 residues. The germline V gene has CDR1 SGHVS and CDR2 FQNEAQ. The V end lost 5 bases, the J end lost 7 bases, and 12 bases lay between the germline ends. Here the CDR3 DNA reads TGTGCCAGCAGCGACAATCAGGGAGAGCAGTACTTC. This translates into CASSDNQGEQYF.

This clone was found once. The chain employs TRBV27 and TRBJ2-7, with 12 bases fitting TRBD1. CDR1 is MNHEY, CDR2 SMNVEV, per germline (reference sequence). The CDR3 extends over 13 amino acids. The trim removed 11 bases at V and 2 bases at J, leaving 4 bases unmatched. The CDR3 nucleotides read TGTGCCTCGGGGACAGGGGGCGCCTACGAGCAGTACTTC. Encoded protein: CASGTGGAYEQYF.

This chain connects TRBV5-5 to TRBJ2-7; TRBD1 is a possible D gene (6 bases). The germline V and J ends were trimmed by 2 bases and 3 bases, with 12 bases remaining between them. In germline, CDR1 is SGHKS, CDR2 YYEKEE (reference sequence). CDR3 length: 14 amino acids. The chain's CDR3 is CASSLQGAFYEQYF. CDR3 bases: TGTGCCAGCAGCTTACAGGGCGCATTCTACGAGCAGTACTTC.

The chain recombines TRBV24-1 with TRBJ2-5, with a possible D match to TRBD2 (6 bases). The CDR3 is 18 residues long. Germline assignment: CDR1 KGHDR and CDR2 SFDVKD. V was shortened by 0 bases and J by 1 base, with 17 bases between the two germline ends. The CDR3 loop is CATSDLGGSSGFQETQYF. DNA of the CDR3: TGTGCCACCAGTGATTTGGGGGGGAGTAGCGGATTCCAAGAGACCCAGTACTTC.

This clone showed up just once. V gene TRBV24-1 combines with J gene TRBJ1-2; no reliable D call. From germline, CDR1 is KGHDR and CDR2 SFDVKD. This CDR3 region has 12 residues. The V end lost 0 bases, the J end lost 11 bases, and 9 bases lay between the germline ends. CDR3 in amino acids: CATSDLYSSYTF. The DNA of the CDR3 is TGTGCCACCAGTGATTTGTACAGTAGTTACACCTTC.

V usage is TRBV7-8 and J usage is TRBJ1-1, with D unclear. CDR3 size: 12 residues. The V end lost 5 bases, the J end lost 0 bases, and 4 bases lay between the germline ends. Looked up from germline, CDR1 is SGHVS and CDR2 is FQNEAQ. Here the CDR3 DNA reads TGTGCCAGCAGCCGCGTGAACACTGAAGCTTTCTTT. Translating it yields CASSRVNTEAFF. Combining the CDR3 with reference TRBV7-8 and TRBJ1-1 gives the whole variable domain GAGVSQSPRYKVAKRGQDVALRCDPISGHVSLFWYQQALGQGPEFLTYFQNEAQLDKSGLPSDRFFAERPEGSVSTLKIQRTQQEDSAVYLCASSRVNTEAFFGQGTRLTVV.

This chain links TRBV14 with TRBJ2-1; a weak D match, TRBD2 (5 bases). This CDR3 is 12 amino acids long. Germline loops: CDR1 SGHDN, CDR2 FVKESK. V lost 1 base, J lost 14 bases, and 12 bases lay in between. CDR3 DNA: TGTGCCAGCAGCCAAGGTTTCGGGCGGGAGTTCTTC. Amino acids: CASSQGFGREFF.

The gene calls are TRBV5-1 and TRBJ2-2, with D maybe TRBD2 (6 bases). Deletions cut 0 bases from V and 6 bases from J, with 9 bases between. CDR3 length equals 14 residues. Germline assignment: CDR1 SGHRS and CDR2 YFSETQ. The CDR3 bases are TGCGCCAGCAGCTTGGAGCGGGCTCCCGGGGAGCTGTTTTTT. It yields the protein CASSLERAPGELFF.

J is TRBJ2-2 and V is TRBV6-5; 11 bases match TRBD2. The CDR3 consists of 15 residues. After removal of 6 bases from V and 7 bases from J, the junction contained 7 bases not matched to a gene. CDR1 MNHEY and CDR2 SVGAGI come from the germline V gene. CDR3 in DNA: TGTGCCAGCAGCCTACTAGCGGGAGACGTCGGGGAGCTGTTTTTT. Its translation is CASSLLAGDVGELFF.

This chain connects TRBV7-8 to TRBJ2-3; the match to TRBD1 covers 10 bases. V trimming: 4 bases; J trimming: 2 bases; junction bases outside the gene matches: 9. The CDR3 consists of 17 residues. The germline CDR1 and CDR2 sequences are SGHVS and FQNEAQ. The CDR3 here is CASSSGDRGLNTDTQYF. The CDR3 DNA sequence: TGTGCCAGCAGCTCCGGAGACAGGGGGCTAAACACAGATACGCAGTATTTT.

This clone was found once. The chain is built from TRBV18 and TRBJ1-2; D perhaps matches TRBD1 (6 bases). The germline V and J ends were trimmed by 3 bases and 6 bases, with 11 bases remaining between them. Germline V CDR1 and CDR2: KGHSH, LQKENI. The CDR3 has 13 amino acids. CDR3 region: CASSPGQANGYTF. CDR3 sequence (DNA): TGTGCCAGCTCACCGGGACAAGCAAATGGCTACACCTTC.

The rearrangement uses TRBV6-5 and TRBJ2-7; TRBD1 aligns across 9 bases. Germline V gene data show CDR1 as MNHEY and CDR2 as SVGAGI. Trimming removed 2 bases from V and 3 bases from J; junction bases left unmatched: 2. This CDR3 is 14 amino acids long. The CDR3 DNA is TGTGCCAGCAGTTACATGGACAGGGGCTACGAGCAGTACTTC. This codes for CASSYMDRGYEQYF.

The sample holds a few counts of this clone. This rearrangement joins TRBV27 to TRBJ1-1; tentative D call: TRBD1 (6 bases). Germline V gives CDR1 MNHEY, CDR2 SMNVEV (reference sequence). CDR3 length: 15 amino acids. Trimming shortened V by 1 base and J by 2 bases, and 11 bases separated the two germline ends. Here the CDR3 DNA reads TGTGCCAGCAGTTTATGGGCGGGGGCTAACACTGAAGCTTTCTTT. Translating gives CASSLWAGANTEAFF.